These 12 T cell receptor beta chains were all obtained from the same sample, sequenced in a study of control samples from healthy donors and cancer patients. Generated by immunoSEQ multiplex PCR, the TCRdb table keeps only in-frame clones and is missing some. The sample shows 150,000 to 200,000 clones, and 2% to 2.5% sits with its ten largest clones. Sequenced: blood. These receptor sequences come from a woman aged 25 to 39 in good health.

This chain joins TRBV28 and TRBJ1-4; perhaps TRBD1 as D (5 bases). V lost 6 bases and J 4 bases, leaving 21 bases between the germline ends. Germline CDR1 MDHEN, CDR2 SYDVKM. The CDR3 is 17 amino acids. The CDR3 nucleotides read TGTGCCAGCAGCCCTCCCCGGTCTGGGGCGGATAATGAAAAACTGTTTTTT. Translating it yields CASSPPRSGADNEKLFF.

This rearrangement joins TRBV4-1 to TRBJ2-7; 8 bases match TRBD1. The CDR3 totals 15 residues. V gave up 4 bases and J gave up 4 bases; unmatched junction bases: 9. Germline values: CDR1 MGHRA, CDR2 YSYEKL. CDR3 amino acids: CASSPLGRGQYEQYF. In DNA form, the CDR3 reads TGCGCCAGCAGCCCCCTCGGCAGGGGGCAGTACGAGCAGTACTTC.

The gene calls are TRBV6-6 and TRBJ1-4; D remains unclear. CDR1 is MNHNY and CDR2 is SVGAGI in the germline V gene (reference sequence). This CDR3 region has 15 residues. Trimming pared 7 bases from V and 0 bases from J, leaving 12 bases between. This CDR3 is CASKMDGTTNEKLFF. CDR3 bases: TGTGCCAGCAAGATGGACGGAACAACTAATGAAAAACTGTTTTTT.

The chain couples TRBV11-2 to TRBJ1-1; the D gene is possibly TRBD1 (6 bases). The germline V gene has CDR1 SGHAT and CDR2 FQNNGV. This CDR3 is 15 amino acids long. Trimming removed 1 base from V and 0 bases from J, with 9 bases in between. CDR3 coding DNA: TGTGCCAGCAGCTTAGGGGGGGCCATGAACACTGAAGCTTTCTTT. It specifies CASSLGGAMNTEAFF.

V usage is TRBV7-2 and J usage is TRBJ1-2; weak D call: TRBD1 (6 bases). Germline CDR1 SGHTA, CDR2 FQGNSA. The CDR3 runs to 13 residues. Trimming took 6 bases from V and 8 from J, leaving 16 bases between them. The CDR3 loop is CASSKGAGVGYTF. The CDR3 DNA reads as TGTGCCAGCAGTAAAGGGGCAGGGGTCGGCTACACCTTC.

V and J are TRBV7-9 and TRBJ1-2; 9 bases are a match to TRBD1. CDR1 and CDR2 from the germline V gene are SEHNR and FQNEAQ (reference sequence). This CDR3 is 14 amino acids long. The ends lost 3 bases at V and 5 bases at J; junction bases unmatched: 4. As DNA, the CDR3 is TGTGCCAGCAGCTTGGAGGGACAGGGTTATGGCTACACCTTC. Translating it yields CASSLEGQGYGYTF.

This chain connects TRBV7-2 to TRBJ2-1; D unclear. The CDR3 consists of 15 residues. V lost 1 base and J lost 10, with 17 bases in between. CDR1 is SGHTA, CDR2 FQGNSA, per germline. DNA of the CDR3: TGTGCCAGCAGCTTAGAGGGCGTACAGCCGATCGAGCAGTTCTTC. This sequence encodes CASSLEGVQPIEQFF.

The V gene is TRBV13, the J gene TRBJ2-3, with TRBD2 matching 8 bases. The CDR3 has 17 amino acids. V shed 5 bases, J shed 0 bases, and the junction held 10 bases outside the gene matches. Germline CDR1 and CDR2: PRHDT and FYEKMQ (reference sequence). CDR3 in amino acids: CASSPLRGGLSTDTQYF. The CDR3 nucleotides are TGTGCCAGCAGCCCTCTTCGCGGGGGGCTTAGCACAGATACGCAGTATTTT.

The V gene is TRBV29-1, the J gene TRBJ1-3; 8 nucleotides line up with TRBD1. Germline-derived CDR1 and CDR2 are SQVTM and ANQGSEA. This CDR3 has 13 amino acids. Unmatched junction bases numbered 6, after V lost 5 bases and J lost 6 bases. The CDR3 region has the DNA TGCAGCGTTTTGGGGACAGGATTAAACACCATATATTTT. This gives the protein CSVLGTGLNTIYF.

J is TRBJ2-3 and V is TRBV25-1, with TRBD1 matching 7 bases. The CDR3 covers 15 residues. The junction had 6 bases not matched to a gene; V was cut back by 4 bases and J by 2 bases. The germline V gene has CDR1 MGHDK and CDR2 SYGVNS. The CDR3 region is CASSVVTGITDTQYF. Here the CDR3 DNA reads TGTGCCAGCAGTGTCGTGACAGGGATCACAGATACGCAGTATTTT.

The J gene is TRBJ1-4, the V gene TRBV7-9; a possible D gene is TRBD1 (5 bases). Looked up from germline, CDR1 is SEHNR and CDR2 is FQNEAQ (reference sequence). This CDR3 is 13 amino acids long. Between the trimmed V and J ends, which lost 1 base and 9 bases, there was a span of 9 bases. The CDR3 coding sequence is TGTGCCAGCAGCTTAGGGGGCTCACAAAAACTGTTTTTT. It codes for CASSLGGSQKLFF.

The rearrangement links TRBV6-1 to TRBJ1-4, with TRBD1 matching over 7 bases. V dropped 1 base and J dropped 10; count of bases not matched to a gene: 9. The CDR3 runs to 15 residues. CDR1 MNHNS and CDR2 SASEGT come from the germline V gene. Here the CDR3 DNA reads TGTGCCAGCAGTGAAGAACGACAGGGCGGCGTAAAACTGTTTTTT. This gives the protein CASSEERQGGVKLFF.